A selection of T cell receptor beta chains follows, all from one sample in a study of blood T cell repertoires in COVID-19. Data came from immunoSEQ multiplex PCR; TCRdb stores just in-frame clones and leaves some out. The sample lists about 300,000 clones; roughly 90% were seen once. Specimen: PBMCs or T cells enriched from blood (not recorded which). The receptors were gathered from a woman aged 45-59 years who had been exposed to COVID-19. The conserved cysteine and the conserved F or W are not part of the CDR3 here. The D gene is left open where the match is weak.

TRBJ1-2,TRBV18,NA,ASSPLLGGNYGYT
TRBJ2-3,TRBV5-8,NA,ASSLAGSAGDTQY
TRBJ2-3,TRBV30,TRBD2,AWSGLAGAYTDTQY
TRBJ1-5,TRBV30,TRBD1,AWSAPGQGIGQPQH
TRBJ1-6,TRBV5-1,NA,ASSLDRVDNSPLH
TRBJ2-7,TRBV12-3/TRBV12-4,TRBD1,ASSPRDRLEQY
TRBJ1-2,TRBV5-1,TRBD1,ASSPTGGYGYT
TRBJ2-5,TRBV5-4,NA,ASSLAGLLVQETQY
TRBJ2-3,TRBV18,NA,ASSENTDTQY
TRBJ2-1,TRBV2,TRBD1,ASRGTGMGNEQF
TRBJ2-7,TRBV2,TRBD1,ASRETGIYEQY
TRBJ2-3,TRBV9,TRBD2,ASSVDGGSTDTQY
TRBJ2-7,TRBV28,NA,ASLPGGPPSYEQY
TRBJ2-5,TRBV20-1,NA,SASPVKGLGETQY
TRBJ1-6,TRBV6-4,NA,ASSGQGKGPLH
TRBJ1-5,TRBV30,NA,AWSTQGNQPQH
TRBJ2-6,TRBV7-2,TRBD1,ASRGTGGFGANVLT